This is a list of T cell receptor beta chains from one sample in a study of T cell clonotyping in hematopoietic cell transplantation. The method was immunoSEQ multiplex PCR; TCRdb's version includes in-frame clones alone and lacks a portion of them. The table includes about 26,000 clones, 80% to 90% detected once. The specimen comprised peripheral blood mononuclear cells, sampled before stem cell transplant. All receptors derive from a woman aged 55-69 years with acute myeloid leukemia. Some clones in this sample may be carry-over from other donors' samples. Both conserved end residues are part of each CDR3. Fields, in order: J gene, V gene, clone size, D gene, CDR3 protein, CDR3 DNA. A D gene is named only where the DNA matches it firmly. Rows give clone size only sometimes, using once, few, many, or a class for an expanded clone.

TRBJ1-1,TRBV29-1,-,-,CSVELQGTEAFF,TGCAGCGTTGAATTACAGGGCACTGAAGCTTTCTTT
TRBJ2-7,TRBV7-9,-,TRBD2,CASSLAAGGREQYF,TGTGCCAGCAGCTTAGCAGCGGGGGGACGGGAGCAGTACTTC
TRBJ2-2,TRBV7-2,-,-,CASSPQRGGGELFF,TGTGCCAGCAGCCCTCAAAGGGGCGGCGGGGAGCTGTTTTTT
TRBJ2-7,TRBV11-2,once,TRBD1,CASLLLPGQGSYEQYF,TGTGCCAGCCTCTTGCTTCCGGGACAGGGATCCTACGAGCAGTACTTC
TRBJ1-1,TRBV27,-,TRBD1,CASSFGQGGPMNTEAFF,TGTGCCAGCAGTTTCGGACAGGGAGGCCCAATGAACACTGAAGCTTTCTTT
TRBJ2-7,TRBV6-1,-,-,CASSDELQYEQYF,TGTGCCAGCAGTGATGAACTACAATACGAGCAGTACTTC
TRBJ2-5,TRBV25-1,-,TRBD2,CASIPGLAEETQYF,TGTGCCAGCATCCCGGGACTAGCGGAAGAGACCCAGTACTTC
TRBJ2-7,TRBV28,-,TRBD1,CASSTPTGNSYEQYF,TGTGCCAGCAGTACCCCGACAGGGAACTCCTACGAGCAGTACTTC
TRBJ2-5,TRBV28,-,-,CASSPVGDQTNQETQYF,TGTGCCAGCAGTCCGGTGGGGGACCAGACTAACCAAGAGACCCAGTACTTC
TRBJ1-5,TRBV15,-,-,CATSRMYQPQHF,TGTGCCACCAGCAGGATGTATCAGCCCCAGCATTTT